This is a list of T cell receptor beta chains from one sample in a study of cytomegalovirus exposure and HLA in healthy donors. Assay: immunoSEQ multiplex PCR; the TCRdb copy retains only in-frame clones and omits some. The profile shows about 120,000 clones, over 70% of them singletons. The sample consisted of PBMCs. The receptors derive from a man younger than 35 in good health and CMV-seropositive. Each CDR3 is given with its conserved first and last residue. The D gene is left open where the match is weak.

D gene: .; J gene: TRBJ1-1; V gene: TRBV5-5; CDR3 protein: CASSFFLRMNTEAFF; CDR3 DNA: TGTGCCAGCAGCTTTTTTCTGAGGATGAACACTGAAGCTTTCTTT
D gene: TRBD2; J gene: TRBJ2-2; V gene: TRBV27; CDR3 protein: CASSLSSAGGPSGELFF; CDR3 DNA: TGTGCCAGCAGTTTATCGTCGGCGGGGGGGCCTTCCGGGGAGCTGTTTTTT
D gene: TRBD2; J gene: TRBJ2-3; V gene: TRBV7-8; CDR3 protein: CASSLARLAGDTQYF; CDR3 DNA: TGTGCCAGCAGCTTAGCGCGACTAGCGGGGGATACGCAGTATTTT
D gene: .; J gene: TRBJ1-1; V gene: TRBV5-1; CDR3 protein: CASSFDTGKGNTEAFF; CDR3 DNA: TGCGCCAGCAGCTTTGACACAGGCAAGGGGAACACTGAAGCTTTCTTT
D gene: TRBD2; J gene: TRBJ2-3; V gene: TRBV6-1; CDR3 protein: CASRGDVRESTQYF; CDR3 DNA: TGTGCCAGCAGGGGAGATGTGCGGGAGTCGACGCAGTATTTT
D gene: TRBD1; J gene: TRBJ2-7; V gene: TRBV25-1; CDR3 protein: CASSDLDRGGSEQYF; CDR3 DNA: TGTGCCAGCAGCGATCTGGACAGGGGGGGTAGCGAGCAGTACTTC
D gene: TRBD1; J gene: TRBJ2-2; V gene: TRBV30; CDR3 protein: CAWSQGAGELFF; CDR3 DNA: TGTGCCTGGAGCCAGGGGGCCGGGGAGCTGTTTTTT
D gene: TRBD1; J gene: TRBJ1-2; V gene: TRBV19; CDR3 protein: CASSILTGANYGYTF; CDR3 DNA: TGTGCCAGTAGTATCCTGACAGGGGCTAACTATGGCTACACCTTC
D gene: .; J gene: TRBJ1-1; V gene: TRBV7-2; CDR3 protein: CASSLAARMNTEAFF; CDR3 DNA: TGTGCCAGCAGCTTAGCTGCCAGAATGAACACTGAAGCTTTCTTT
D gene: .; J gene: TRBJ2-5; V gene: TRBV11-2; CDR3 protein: CASSMDNQETQYF; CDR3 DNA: TGTGCCAGCAGCATGGACAACCAAGAGACCCAGTACTTC
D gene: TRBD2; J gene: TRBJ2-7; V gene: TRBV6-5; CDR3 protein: CASRPGLAGAQYF; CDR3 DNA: TGTGCCAGCAGACCGGGACTAGCGGGAGCGCAGTACTTC